This T cell receptor beta chain came from a study of blood T cell repertoires in COVID-19. About the research overall: T cells, B-cell-depleted T cells, or PBMCs provided the cDNA or gDNA that served as material.

Original processing notes: Amplification with reference gene primers provided the estimates of nucleated cell counts. The data were produced by immunoSEQ multiplex PCR, yet TCRdb's version contains in-frame clones alone and is incomplete. The V and J calls and clone size come from that table; D and trimming were worked out from the DNA. The data contain about 120,000 clones, roughly three quarters of them seen just once; the ten biggest clones take up 3.5% to 4.5%. Trimming cost V 3 bases and J 5 bases; bases outside gene matches: 3. Germline CDR1 SGDLS, CDR2 YYNGEE. The CDR3 spans 14 residues. V and J are TRBV9 and TRBJ1-5; 9 bases agree with TRBD1. Sample: peripheral blood. This TCR was sampled from a woman of 80 years or more with acute or convalescent COVID-19. For the CDR3, the DNA is TGTGCCAGCAGCGAAACAGGGGGCGATCAGCCCCAGCATTTT. Protein: CASSETGGDQPQHF.